The rows below give T cell receptor beta chains drawn from one sample of a study of glioma-infiltrating T cells after dendritic cell vaccination. Some clones are missing from TCRdb's copy, which holds only in-frame ones; the method was immunoSEQ multiplex PCR. The sample holds 100,000 or so clones; around 90% are singletons and the top ten take approximately 2.7%. Specimen: blood, collected after dendritic cell vaccination. Receptor source: a human donor with glioblastoma. Each CDR3 is given with its conserved first and last residue. A D gene is named only where the DNA matches it firmly. Expanded clones get a size class; other rows say once, few or many, or leave the size out.

d_call	v_call	clone_size	j_call	cdr3_aa	cdr3_nt
NA	TRBV5-1	NA	TRBJ2-1	CASSLAGDNEQFF	TGCGCCAGCAGTCTAGCCGGAGACAATGAGCAGTTCTTC
NA	TRBV29-1	NA	TRBJ1-3	CSVEDSLGSLRGNTIYF	TGCAGCGTTGAAGATAGTTTGGGTTCGCTGCGGGGAAACACCATATATTTT
TRBD2	TRBV5-5	NA	TRBJ2-5	CASSTTSGRARETQYF	TGTGCCAGCAGCACCACTAGCGGGAGGGCCCGGGAGACCCAGTACTTC
NA	TRBV6-1	NA	TRBJ1-2	CASRRRGLSSYTF	TGTGCCAGCAGACGACGAGGGCTGAGTAGCTACACCTTC
TRBD1	TRBV2	NA	TRBJ1-6	CASGAENRGSSPLHF	TGTGCCAGCGGGGCCGAGAACAGGGGTAGTTCACCCCTCCACTTT
TRBD1	TRBV10-3	NA	TRBJ1-1	CAICQGEDTEAFF	TGTGCCATATGTCAGGGGGAGGACACTGAAGCTTTCTTT
NA	TRBV19	NA	TRBJ2-1	CASRNSGGPYNEQFF	TGTGCCAGTAGAAATTCCGGGGGGCCTTACAATGAGCAGTTCTTC
NA	TRBV7-8	once	TRBJ1-3	CASSFRGAGNTIYF	TGTGCCAGCAGCTTTCGGGGTGCAGGAAACACCATATATTTT
TRBD1	TRBV4-1	NA	TRBJ2-1	CASRLRVPGGNNEQFF	TGCGCCAGCAGACTAAGGGTCCCAGGGGGCAACAATGAGCAGTTCTTC
TRBD1	TRBV15	NA	TRBJ1-2	CATSRGSGTGNYGYTF	TGTGCCACCAGCAGGGGGAGCGGGACAGGGAACTATGGCTACACCTTC
TRBD1	TRBV7-8	NA	TRBJ2-7	CASSISQGTYEQYF	TGTGCCAGCAGCATTTCACAGGGGACCTACGAGCAGTACTTC
NA	TRBV6-4	NA	TRBJ2-7	CASSDSGGVAGYEQYF	TGTGCCAGCAGTGACTCGGGCGGGGTGGCGGGCTACGAGCAGTACTTC
TRBD2	TRBV6-6	NA	TRBJ2-3	CASSKIAGVGDTQYF	TGTGCCAGCAGCAAAATAGCGGGAGTTGGGGATACGCAGTATTTT
TRBD2	TRBV18	NA	TRBJ2-2	CASSPPSSGITRGYGELFF	TGTGCCAGCTCACCACCGAGTAGCGGGATAACCCGAGGGTACGGGGAGCTGTTTTTT
NA	TRBV7-9	NA	TRBJ2-3	CASSYSTDTQYF	TGTGCCAGCAGTTATAGCACAGATACGCAGTATTTT
NA	TRBV11-3	once	TRBJ2-7	CASSLGQAKLYEQYF	TGTGCCAGCAGCTTAGGTCAGGCGAAACTCTACGAGCAGTACTTC
NA	TRBV5-1	NA	TRBJ2-5	CASSPDNLGETQYF	TGCGCCAGCAGCCCGGACAACCTGGGCGAGACCCAGTACTTC
TRBD2	TRBV30	NA	TRBJ2-7	CAWSVGSGGSYEQYF	TGTGCCTGGAGTGTAGGTAGCGGGGGTTCCTACGAGCAGTACTTC
NA	TRBV6-5	few	TRBJ1-2	CASSASGSYGYTF	TGTGCCAGCAGTGCGTCGGGAAGCTATGGCTACACCTTC
NA	TRBV7-9	NA	TRBJ2-1	CASSRGWGNYNEQFF	TGTGCCAGCAGCCGGGGGTGGGGAAATTACAATGAGCAGTTCTTC
TRBD2	TRBV6-1	once	TRBJ2-7	CASEFSGGAGEQYF	TGTGCCAGCGAGTTTAGCGGGGGGGCGGGAGAGCAGTACTTC
NA	TRBV2	once	TRBJ2-1	CASSALTGIEQFF	TGTGCCAGCAGTGCCCTGACCGGGATTGAGCAGTTCTTC
NA	TRBV2	NA	TRBJ1-5	CASSQSDSSNQPQHF	TGTGCCAGCAGCCAATCGGACAGTAGCAATCAGCCCCAGCATTTT
TRBD1	TRBV4-1	NA	TRBJ1-2	CASSQEQGAYGYTF	TGCGCCAGCAGTCAAGAGCAGGGGGCCTATGGCTACACCTTC
NA	TRBV2	NA	TRBJ2-3	CASSEMQAQYF	TGTGCCAGCAGTGAGATGCAGGCGCAGTATTTT
NA	TRBV14	NA	TRBJ1-2	CASSQDARSYGYTF	TGTGCCAGCAGCCAAGACGCCAGATCCTATGGCTACACCTTC
NA	TRBV11-3	NA	TRBJ2-6	CASSPAGANVLTF	TGTGCCAGCAGCCCCGCTGGGGCCAACGTCCTGACTTTC
TRBD2	TRBV11-2	NA	TRBJ2-5	CASSLSGGGFGETQYF	TGTGCCAGCAGCCTTAGCGGGGGGGGGTTCGGCGAGACCCAGTACTTC
NA	TRBV27	NA	TRBJ2-3	CASSRTVFAGDTQYF	TGTGCCAGCAGCCGGACAGTTTTCGCGGGAGATACGCAGTATTTT
TRBD1	TRBV19	NA	TRBJ2-2	CASSFGQALTGELFF	TGTGCCAGTAGTTTCGGACAGGCGCTCACCGGGGAGCTGTTTTTT
NA	TRBV5-1	once	TRBJ1-1	CASSFGGVNTEAFF	TGCGCCAGCAGCTTTGGAGGAGTGAACACTGAAGCTTTCTTT
NA	TRBV5-5	NA	TRBJ2-6	CASSPVTGGANVLTF	TGTGCCAGCAGCCCAGTTACGGGGGGGGCCAACGTCCTGACTTTC